The 21 T cell receptor beta chains below were found in one sample sequenced in a study of blood T cell repertoires in COVID-19 (dated by TCRdb to the early 2020s). Libraries were made using the immunoSEQ multiplex PCR assay. Held by TCRdb, this immuneACCESS table contains in-frame sequences only and omits some clones. Under half of the omission traces to an unresolved V gene where checked; the cause of the rest is unknown. A total of approximately 94,000 clones appear in this sample, about nine tenths of them only once. Over 2% of the sample comes from the top ten. The sequenced sample consisted of peripheral blood. All receptors derive from a man aged 45-65 years with active COVID-19.

The rearrangement links TRBV12-2 to TRBJ2-5; the listed D gene, TRBD1, was not tested against the DNA. TRBV12-2 is a pseudogene segment. This CDR3 has 14 amino acids. CDR3 amino acids: CASRLVTRVETQYF. DNA of the CDR3: TGTGCAAGTCGCTTAGTAACCAGGGTGGAGACCCAGTACTTC.

The V and J genes are TRBV27 and TRBJ2-2; TRBD1 might be the D (5 bases). Trimming took off 0 bases at V and 2 bases at J, with 7 bases between the two ends. The germline V gene encodes CDR1 MNHEY and CDR2 SMNVEV (reference sequence). This CDR3 is built from 15 residues. CDR3 DNA sequence: TGTGCCAGCAGTTTATCACAGGCAAACACCGGGGAGCTGTTTTTT. Translation gives CASSLSQANTGELFF.

This clone was found a few times. This chain uses TRBV6-6 with TRBJ1-6; no clear D. Germline CDR1 MNHNY, CDR2 SVGAGI (reference sequence). CDR3 length equals 14 residues. The ends were cut back, 10 bases at V and 4 bases at J, with 14 bases in the middle. The CDR3 is CATQPPGYNSPLHF. The CDR3 DNA sequence: TGTGCCACCCAACCGCCGGGTTATAATTCACCCCTCCACTTT.

V usage is TRBV6-5 and J usage is TRBJ2-7, with a possible D match to TRBD1 (5 bases). Germline CDR1 is MNHEY and CDR2 is SVGAGI. The CDR3 has 12 amino acids. Trimming pared 11 bases from V and 3 bases from J, leaving 14 bases between. CDR3: CASMGPLYEQYV. CDR3 bases: TGTGCCTCGATGGGGCCCCTCTACGAGCAGTACGTC.

The chain uses TRBV20-1 and TRBJ1-3, with a tentative D call TRBD1 (6 bases). CDR1 and CDR2 (germline): DFQATT, SNEGSKA (reference sequence). This CDR3 spans 15 amino acids. The ends were cut back, 3 bases at V and 0 bases at J, with 12 bases in the middle. Here the CDR3 DNA reads TGCAGTGCTAGTGCAGGGGTTGGCTCTGGAAACACCATATATTTT. The encoded protein is CSASAGVGSGNTIYF.

This chain connects TRBV19 to TRBJ1-2; tentative D call: TRBD1 (5 bases). Trimming pared 2 bases from V and 2 bases from J, leaving 12 bases between. Germline assignment: CDR1 LNHDA and CDR2 SQIVND (reference sequence). The CDR3 consists of 15 residues. The CDR3 sequence: CASSIPRQINYGYTF. The CDR3 DNA follows: TGTGCCAGTAGTATACCCCGACAGATAAACTATGGCTACACCTTC.

The V gene is TRBV18, the J gene TRBJ2-1; possibly TRBD2 for D (5 bases). The germline V gene has CDR1 KGHSH and CDR2 LQKENI. Trimming took 5 bases from V and 6 from J, leaving 11 bases between them. The CDR3 runs to 13 residues. The CDR3 loop reads CASSELGRNEQFF. In DNA, the CDR3 is TGTGCCAGCTCAGAACTAGGACGCAATGAGCAGTTCTTC.

The rearrangement joins TRBV27 to TRBJ2-2; D is possibly TRBD1 (5 bases). Germline CDR1 and CDR2: MNHEY and SMNVEV (reference sequence). This CDR3 is built from 15 residues. V was pared by 3 bases and J by 1 base, with 9 bases between. The CDR3 here is CASSFVGRNTGELFF. CDR3 coding DNA: TGTGCCAGCAGTTTCGTGGGGCGGAACACCGGGGAGCTGTTTTTT.

The gene calls are TRBV7-8 and TRBJ2-2; D is perhaps TRBD2 (5 bases). The CDR3 has 17 residues. Germline lookup yields CDR1 SGHVS and CDR2 FQNEAQ. The ends were cut back, 5 bases at V and 0 bases at J, with 16 bases in the middle. The CDR3 sequence: CASSTRDQPSNTGELFF. The DNA for the CDR3 is TGTGCCAGCAGCACTAGAGACCAGCCCTCGAACACCGGGGAGCTGTTTTTT.

This chain links TRBV7-2 with TRBJ2-2; TRBD2 matches at 9 bases. From germline, CDR1 is SGHTA and CDR2 FQGNSA. The CDR3 length is 15 residues. Trimming at V came to 5 bases and at J to 5 bases, leaving 6 bases not matched to a gene. The CDR3 DNA is TGTGCCAGCAGCCCTAGCGGGGTCGGAACCGGGGAGCTGTTTTTT. Protein: CASSPSGVGTGELFF.

The chain combines TRBV29-1 with TRBJ2-7; 7 bases fit TRBD1. V was pared by 5 bases and J by 5 bases, with 12 bases of the junction left unmatched. CDR1 and CDR2 from the germline V gene are SQVTM and ANQGSEA. CDR3 length equals 14 residues. The CDR3 coding sequence is TGCAGCGTTTTTAGGGGGCGGAAGGGGCACGAGCAGTACGTC. It translates to CSVFRGRKGHEQYV.

This rearrangement joins TRBV7-3 to TRBJ2-3; TRBD2 matches at 8 bases. V lost 5 bases to trimming and J lost 4 bases; unmatched junction nucleotides: 5. The CDR3 has 14 residues. Germline V gene sequence: CDR1 SGHTA, CDR2 FQGTGA. The CDR3 coding sequence is TGTGCCAGCAGCAAAACGGGAGGGCCAGATACGCAGTATTTT. This translates into CASSKTGGPDTQYF.

This chain connects TRBV29-1 to TRBJ2-2, with D possibly matching TRBD1 (6 bases). Trimming removed 0 bases from V and 6 bases from J, with 8 bases in between. The CDR3 extends over 13 amino acids. From germline, CDR1 is SQVTM and CDR2 ANQGSEA. DNA for the CDR3: TGCAGCGTTGAAGAACAGGGTCCCGGGGAGCTGTTTTTT. It is translated as CSVEEQGPGELFF.

This chain uses TRBV7-2 with TRBJ2-7; TRBD2 matches 8 bases. The CDR3 runs to 15 residues. The germline gives CDR1 SGHTA, CDR2 FQGNSA. With 4 bases clipped from V and 1 base from J, the junction kept 6 bases outside the gene matches. The CDR3 DNA sequence: TGTGCCAGCAGCTGGGCGGGGGGACTATCCTACGAGCAGTACTTC. This translates into CASSWAGGLSYEQYF. Filled out from reference TRBV7-2 and TRBJ2-7, the complete variable domain reads GAGVSQSPSNKVTEKGKDVELRCDPISGHTALYWYRQSLGQGLEFLIYFQGNSAPDKSGLPSDRFSAERTGGSVSTLTIQRTQQEDSAVYLCASSWAGGLSYEQYFGPGTRLTVT.

The chain joins TRBV5-8 to TRBJ1-2; tentative D call: TRBD1 (6 bases). This CDR3 is 14 amino acids long. Trimming removed 5 bases at V and 2 bases at J, with 13 bases between. The germline CDR1 and CDR2 sequences are SGHTS and YDEGEE. CDR3 in amino acids: CASRPGGTNYGYTF. DNA of the CDR3: TGTGCCAGCAGACCCGGGGGGACAAACTATGGCTACACCTTC. The whole variable domain, remainder taken from reference TRBV5-8 and TRBJ1-2, is EAGVTQSPTHLIKTRGQQATLRCSPISGHTSVYWYQQALGLGLQFLLWYDEGEERNRGNFPPRFSGRQFPNYSSELNVNALELEDSALYLCASRPGGTNYGYTFGSGTRLTVV.

The rearrangement uses TRBV5-1 and TRBJ2-3, with D possibly matching TRBD1 (6 bases). Trimming took 2 bases from V and 1 from J, leaving 11 bases between them. The germline V gene has CDR1 SGHRS and CDR2 YFSETQ. This CDR3 has 15 residues. Here the CDR3 reads CASSFLQGGTDTQYF. CDR3 nucleotide sequence: TGCGCCAGCAGCTTCTTACAGGGCGGCACAGATACGCAGTATTTT.

This rearrangement joins TRBV5-1 to TRBJ1-6; D is ambiguous. With 4 bases removed from V and 2 bases from J, the gap between germline ends came to 10 bases. The CDR3 consists of 15 residues. The germline gives CDR1 SGHRS, CDR2 YFSETQ. The CDR3 protein is CASSPAGTYNSPLHF. The CDR3 DNA reads TGCGCCAGCAGCCCTGCGGGAACCTATAATTCACCCCTCCACTTT.

The V and J genes are TRBV7-9 and TRBJ2-5, with 11 bases matching TRBD2. Germline values: CDR1 SEHNR, CDR2 FQNEAQ (reference sequence). V lost 6 bases and J lost 1; bases outside the gene matches: 10. The CDR3 is 17 amino acids. Here the CDR3 reads CASRATSGVRTQETQYF. CDR3 bases: TGTGCCAGCAGAGCGACTAGCGGGGTTAGAACCCAAGAGACCCAGTACTTC.

J is TRBJ1-1 and V is TRBV27, with unresolved D. Germline lookup yields CDR1 MNHEY and CDR2 SMNVEV (reference sequence). This CDR3 comprises 14 residues. Trimming removed 0 bases at V and 2 bases at J, with 7 bases between. In DNA, the CDR3 is TGTGCCAGCAGTTTATCACCCCTAAACACTGAAGCTTTCTTT. Translation: CASSLSPLNTEAFF.

The chain carries TRBV5-3 and TRBJ2-1; 14 nucleotides agree with TRBD2. TRBV5-3 carries the ORF label, with uncertain function. J gave up 3 bases and V 4 bases, and 6 bases lay outside the gene matches. The CDR3 contains 17 residues. The CDR3, as DNA: TGTGCCAGAAGCCCGGGACTAGCGGGGGCGAACTACAATGAGCAGTTCTTC. It encodes CARSPGLAGANYNEQFF.

The gene calls are TRBV11-2 and TRBJ1-3, with D unresolved. Germline V gives CDR1 SGHAT, CDR2 FQNNGV. The CDR3 runs 12 residues. Trimming took off 3 bases at V and 5 bases at J, with 5 bases between the two ends. The CDR3 bases are TGTGCCAGCAGCTTGGGCAGAAACACCATATATTTT. Residues: CASSLGRNTIYF.